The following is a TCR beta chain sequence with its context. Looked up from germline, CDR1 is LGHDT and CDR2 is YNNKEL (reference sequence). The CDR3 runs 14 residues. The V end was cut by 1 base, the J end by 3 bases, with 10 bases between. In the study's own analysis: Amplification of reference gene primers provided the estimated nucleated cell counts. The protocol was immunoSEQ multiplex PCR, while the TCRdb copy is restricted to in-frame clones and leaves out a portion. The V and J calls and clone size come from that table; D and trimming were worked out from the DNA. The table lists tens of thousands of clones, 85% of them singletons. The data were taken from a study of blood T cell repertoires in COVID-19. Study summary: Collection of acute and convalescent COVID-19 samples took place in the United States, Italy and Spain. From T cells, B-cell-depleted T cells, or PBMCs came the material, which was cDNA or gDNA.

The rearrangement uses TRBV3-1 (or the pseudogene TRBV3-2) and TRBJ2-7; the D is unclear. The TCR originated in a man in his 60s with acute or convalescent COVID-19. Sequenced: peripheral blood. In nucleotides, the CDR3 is TGTGCCAGCAGCCAAGGTGCGACTGGCTACGAGCAGTACTTC. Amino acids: CASSQGATGYEQYF.